This T cell receptor (beta chain) was identified during a study of blood T cell repertoires in COVID-19. This clone was detected only a few times. Germline V lookup: CDR1 SNHLY, CDR2 FYNNEI. Trimming cost V 8 bases and J 0 bases, with 13 bases left between them. The CDR3 covers 15 residues. Measured with immunoSEQ multiplex PCR; TCRdb has only the in-frame clones, and not every one. The sample lists around 260,000 clones, about 85% seen once, with roughly 0.87% in the top ten. The specimen sequenced was peripheral blood. This receptor was obtained from a human donor with COVID-19, enrolled during active disease. The donor label of this sample is uncertain. This rearrangement joins TRBV2 to TRBJ1-4; D ambiguous. The CDR3 region is CASGDGFATNEKLFF. DNA of the CDR3: TGTGCCAGCGGAGACGGGTTTGCAACTAATGAAAAACTGTTTTTT.